Below, 27 T cell receptor beta chains from the same sample are listed, as sequenced in a study of T cell responses to AZD1222 COVID-19 vaccine (dated by TCRdb to about 2021). The sample's time point label, decoded: baseline before first vaccination. Library method: the immunoSEQ multiplex PCR assay. TCRdb limited this immuneACCESS table to in-frame rearrangements with V and J called. A share of clones is missing; checked studies link under half to unresolved V genes, and the rest is unexplained. The sample records some 200,000 clones, approximately 91% of which are singletons. Of the sample, 0.75% to 1% is held by the ten largest clones. This sample comprised peripheral blood, obtained on day 0 of AZD1222 vaccination. The origin of the receptors is an adult in good health.

The chain employs TRBV24-1 and TRBJ2-7, with 9 bases fitting TRBD1. The CDR3 runs 16 residues. V lost 4 bases, J lost 3 bases, and 9 bases stayed unmatched. CDR1 and CDR2 from the germline V gene are KGHDR and SFDVKD. The CDR3 bases are TGTGCCACCAGTGACGGTACAGGGGGCGGAGGCTACGAGCAGTACTTC. Protein: CATSDGTGGGGYEQYF.

The chain recombines TRBV7-2 with TRBJ2-1, with 10 bases aligning to TRBD2. The germline V gene has CDR1 SGHTA and CDR2 FQGNSA. The CDR3 spans 17 residues. J was trimmed by 3 bases and V by 2 bases; bases with no gene match: 7. The CDR3 DNA follows: TGTGCCAGCAGCTTAACATCAAGGACTAGCGGCTACAATGAGCAGTTCTTC. Its translation is CASSLTSRTSGYNEQFF.

This chain connects TRBV6-4 to TRBJ1-2, with TRBD1 as a possible D gene (5 bases). This CDR3 has 14 residues. The germline V gene encodes CDR1 MRHNA and CDR2 SNTAGT. V shed 5 bases and J shed 4 bases, with 14 bases lying between them. Here the CDR3 DNA reads TGTGCCAGCAGTAGGGACGGATCATCCTATGGCTACACCTTC. Residues: CASSRDGSSYGYTF.

This chain joins TRBV28 and TRBJ2-7; 13 nucleotides match TRBD2. Germline CDR1 and CDR2: MDHEN and SYDVKM. V lost 7 bases and J lost 6; bases outside the gene matches: 3. There are 13 residues in the CDR3. CDR3: CASKGTSGIEQYF. The CDR3 bases are TGTGCCAGCAAGGGGACTAGCGGGATCGAGCAGTACTTC.

The chain couples TRBV7-6 to TRBJ2-1; no firm D call. Germline V lookup: CDR1 SGHVS, CDR2 FNYEAQ. V was pared by 1 base and J by 8 bases, with 9 bases between. CDR3 length: 13 residues. For the CDR3, the DNA is TGTGCCAGCAGCTTAGTAACCTTCGATGAGCAGTTCTTC. Residues: CASSLVTFDEQFF. The full variable domain, its missing parts supplied by reference TRBV7-6 and TRBJ2-1, is GAGVSQSPRYKVTKRGQDVALRCDPISGHVSLYWYRQALGQGPEFLTYFNYEAQQDKSGLPNDRFSAERPEGSISTLTIQRTEQRDSAMYRCASSLVTFDEQFFGPGTRLTVL.

This chain uses TRBV4-2 with TRBJ2-7; D might be TRBD1 or TRBD2, each matching 6 bases. The CDR3 runs to 14 residues. The V end lost 4 bases, the J end lost 4 bases, and 14 bases lay between the germline ends. Germline V gene sequence: CDR1 LGHNA, CDR2 YNFKEQ. The CDR3 loop reads CASSPTWGAYEQYF. In DNA, the CDR3 is TGTGCCAGCAGCCCTACATGGGGGGCGTACGAGCAGTACTTC.

The chain carries TRBV28 and TRBJ2-5, with 8 bases fitting TRBD1. V lost 3 bases and J lost 5; bases outside the gene matches: 14. The CDR3 is 17 amino acids. From germline, CDR1 is MDHEN and CDR2 SYDVKM. In DNA, the CDR3 is TGTGCCAGCAGTTTTGGACAGGGTACGGGACGTTACGAGACCCAGTACTTC. It specifies CASSFGQGTGRYETQYF.

V gene TRBV19 combines with J gene TRBJ1-2, with 11 bases fitting TRBD1. This CDR3 is 14 amino acids long. Germline values: CDR1 LNHDA, CDR2 SQIVND (reference sequence). The V segment lost 6 bases and the J segment 3 bases; nucleotides outside the gene matches: 3. CDR3 sequence reads: CASSGQGADYGYTF. CDR3 DNA sequence: TGTGCCAGTAGCGGACAGGGGGCCGACTATGGCTACACCTTC.

This clone was seen only a few times. V gene TRBV6-5 combines with J gene TRBJ1-3; D gene uncertain. This CDR3 is built from 16 residues. The ends were cut back, 0 bases at V and 0 bases at J, with 9 bases in the middle. Germline assignment: CDR1 MNHEY and CDR2 SVGAGI. The CDR3, as DNA: TGTGCCAGCAGTTACTCGAAGTTTGACTCTGGAAACACCATATATTTT. This codes for CASSYSKFDSGNTIYF.

The V gene is TRBV24-1, the J gene TRBJ2-1, with TRBD1 identical over 11 bases. This CDR3 has 17 amino acids. In germline, CDR1 is KGHDR, CDR2 SFDVKD. V dropped 4 bases and J dropped 3; count of bases not matched to a gene: 7. As DNA, the CDR3 is TGTGCCACCAGTGAGGAACGGACAGGGGGCTTCTACAATGAGCAGTTCTTC. As protein: CATSEERTGGFYNEQFF.

V is TRBV7-8 and J is TRBJ1-2; the D is unclear. Trimming shortened V by 2 bases and J by 2 bases, and 15 bases separated the two germline ends. CDR1 and CDR2 from the germline V gene are SGHVS and FQNEAQ. CDR3 length: 16 residues. The CDR3 bases are TGTGCCAGCAGCTTATTCGGTCGGACCCTAAACTATGGCTACACCTTC. Translated, it gives CASSLFGRTLNYGYTF.

V usage is TRBV15 and J usage is TRBJ1-2, with 8 bases aligning to TRBD1. V dropped 0 bases and J dropped 7; count of bases not matched to a gene: 7. The germline V gene encodes CDR1 LNHNV and CDR2 YYDKDF (reference sequence). The CDR3 totals 15 residues. Written as DNA, the CDR3 is TGTGCCACCAGCAGAGATATGCCAGGGGGCGGTGGCTACACCTTC. It is translated as CATSRDMPGGGGYTF.

The gene calls are TRBV29-1 and TRBJ1-1; possibly TRBD1 for D (5 bases). The V end was cut by 3 bases, the J end by 0 bases, with 8 bases between. Germline loops: CDR1 SQVTM, CDR2 ANQGSEA. This CDR3 comprises 13 residues. CDR3 bases: TGCAGCGTTGAGGGGCGGCTGAACACTGAAGCTTTCTTT. As protein: CSVEGRLNTEAFF.

The V gene is TRBV7-9, the J gene TRBJ2-7; TRBD1 aligns across 8 bases. Losses at the gene ends were 4 bases for V and 3 bases for J; bases not matched to a gene: 5. CDR1 is SEHNR, CDR2 FQNEAQ, per germline (reference sequence). This CDR3 contains 14 residues. This CDR3 reads CASSSGTGHYEQYF. Written as DNA, the CDR3 is TGTGCCAGCAGCTCCGGGACAGGTCACTACGAGCAGTACTTC.

This sequence joins TRBV7-9 and TRBJ1-5; possibly TRBD1 for D (6 bases). Germline assignment: CDR1 SEHNR and CDR2 FQNEAQ (reference sequence). This CDR3 is built from 16 residues. V gave up 5 bases and J gave up 5 bases, with 19 bases separating them. CDR3 protein: CASSPTSVGADQPQHF. CDR3 in DNA: TGTGCCAGCAGCCCAACGAGTGTGGGGGCAGATCAGCCCCAGCATTTT.

This clone was counted a single time. In DNA, the CDR3 is TGTGCCAGCGAACGACAGGGGGCAGAAGGGAACACTGAAGCTTTCTTT. This codes for CASERQGAEGNTEAFF. The J gene is TRBJ1-1, the V gene TRBV28, with 10 bases matching TRBD1. After removal of 8 bases from V and 1 base from J, the junction contained 10 bases not matched to a gene. CDR1 is MDHEN, CDR2 SYDVKM, per germline. There are 16 residues in the CDR3.

This chain joins TRBV27 and TRBJ1-3; D is unresolved. The germline CDR1 and CDR2 sequences are MNHEY and SMNVEV (reference sequence). This CDR3 is built from 14 residues. V gave up 6 bases and J gave up 0 bases, with 9 bases separating them. CDR3 region: CASRDVRSGNTIYF. CDR3 DNA: TGTGCCAGCAGGGACGTACGCTCTGGAAACACCATATATTTT.

The rearrangement links TRBV21-1 to TRBJ2-7; the D call of TRBD2 is as the table states it, not checked on the DNA. TRBV21-1 is a pseudogene locus. The CDR3 is 18 amino acids. The CDR3, as DNA: TGTGCCAGCAGCGCCAGGCGCGCTAGCGGGAGGGGAATCTACGAGCAGTACTTC. As protein: CASSARRASGRGIYEQYF.

The chain recombines TRBV5-1 with TRBJ2-7, with 7 bases aligning to TRBD1. J was trimmed by 1 base and V by 0 bases; bases with no gene match: 10. CDR3 length equals 17 residues. CDR1 SGHRS and CDR2 YFSETQ come from the germline V gene. The CDR3, as DNA: TGCGCCAGCAGCTTGGCTGACAGGGTGGGAAGGTCCTACGAGCAGTACTTC. This gives the protein CASSLADRVGRSYEQYF.

CDR3 nucleotide sequence: TGTGCCAGCAGCAGTACGCGGGTCGAAGAGACCCAGTACTTC. Translation: CASSSTRVEETQYF. The gene calls are TRBV7-6 and TRBJ2-5; D is possibly TRBD2 (5 bases). CDR1 and CDR2 from the germline V gene are SGHVS and FNYEAQ. Trimming took off 5 bases at V and 3 bases at J, with 13 bases between the two ends. The CDR3 runs to 14 residues.

The chain carries TRBV18 and TRBJ1-1; tentatively, D is TRBD1 (5 bases). The CDR3 loop spans 13 amino acids. V lost 3 bases and J 3 bases, leaving 8 bases between the germline ends. Germline V lookup: CDR1 KGHSH, CDR2 LQKENI. The CDR3 loop is CASSPQGYTEAFF. The CDR3 DNA is TGTGCCAGCTCACCGCAGGGTTACACTGAAGCTTTCTTT.

The chain combines TRBV7-8 with TRBJ2-2; D call uncertain. Looked up from germline, CDR1 is SGHVS and CDR2 is FQNEAQ. V was trimmed by 8 bases and J by 5 bases, leaving 15 bases between them. CDR3 length: 14 residues. The CDR3 coding sequence is TGTGCCAGCCGCGTCCGGACCGGGACCGGGGAGCTGTTTTTT. It encodes CASRVRTGTGELFF.

The chain recombines TRBV7-3 with TRBJ2-5; 9 nucleotides agree with TRBD2. Per the germline V gene, CDR1 is SGHTA and CDR2 is FQGTGA. The CDR3 totals 15 residues. Trimming took 5 bases from V and 2 from J; bases not matched to a gene: 6. CDR3 bases: TGTGCCAGCAGCCCCCAAGCGGGGGGACAAGAGACCCAGTACTTC. This encodes CASSPQAGGQETQYF.

The chain recombines TRBV19 with TRBJ2-7; D is possibly TRBD2 (6 bases). The length of the CDR3 is 14 residues. The V gene's germline CDR1 is LNHDA and CDR2 SQIVND (reference sequence). Trimming pared 3 bases from V and 4 bases from J, leaving 13 bases between. The CDR3 protein is CASSMAGLQYEQYF. The CDR3 DNA reads as TGTGCCAGTAGTATGGCGGGACTTCAATACGAGCAGTACTTC.

The chain combines TRBV6-6 with TRBJ1-3; TRBD1 is a possible D gene (5 bases). The ends were cut back, 6 bases at V and 2 bases at J, with 17 bases in the middle. This CDR3 has 16 residues. Germline-derived CDR1 and CDR2 are MNHNY and SVGAGI (reference sequence). The DNA of the CDR3 is TGTGCCAGCAGGCCCGGGACGGCTTTACCTGGAAACACCATATATTTT. The encoded protein is CASRPGTALPGNTIYF.

The J gene is TRBJ2-1, the V gene TRBV28; D call uncertain. Germline-derived CDR1 and CDR2 are MDHEN and SYDVKM. The CDR3 extends over 16 amino acids. Trimming pared 6 bases from V and 4 bases from J, leaving 19 bases between. The CDR3 bases are TGTGCCAGCAGCGATGGTCCTACTATAGGGTACAATGAGCAGTTCTTC. Translated, it gives CASSDGPTIGYNEQFF.

This chain joins TRBV11-2 and TRBJ1-1; tentative D call: TRBD1 (5 bases). The ends were cut back, 3 bases at V and 1 base at J, with 6 bases in the middle. CDR3 length: 13 residues. CDR1 and CDR2 from the germline V gene are SGHAT and FQNNGV. The CDR3 coding sequence is TGTGCCAGCAGCTTGGGACGGAACACTGAAGCTTTCTTT. Protein sequence: CASSLGRNTEAFF.